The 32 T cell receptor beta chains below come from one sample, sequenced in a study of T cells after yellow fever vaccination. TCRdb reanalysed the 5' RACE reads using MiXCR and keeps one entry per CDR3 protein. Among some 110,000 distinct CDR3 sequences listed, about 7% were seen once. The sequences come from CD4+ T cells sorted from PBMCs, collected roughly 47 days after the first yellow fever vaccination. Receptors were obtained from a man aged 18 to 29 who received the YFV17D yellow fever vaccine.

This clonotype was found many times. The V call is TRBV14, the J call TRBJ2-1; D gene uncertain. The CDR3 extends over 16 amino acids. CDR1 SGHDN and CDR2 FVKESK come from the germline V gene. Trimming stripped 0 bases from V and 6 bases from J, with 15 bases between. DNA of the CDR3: TGTGCCAGCAGCCAAGATAAGTCCATCAGACTCAATGAGCAGTTCTTC. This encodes CASSQDKSIRLNEQFF.

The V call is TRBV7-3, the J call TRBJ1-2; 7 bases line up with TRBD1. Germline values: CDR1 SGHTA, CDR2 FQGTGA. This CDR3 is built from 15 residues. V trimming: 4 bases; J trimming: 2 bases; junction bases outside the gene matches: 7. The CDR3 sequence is CASSSTGEVNYGYTF. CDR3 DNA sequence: TGTGCCAGCAGCTCTACAGGGGAAGTAAACTATGGCTACACCTTC.

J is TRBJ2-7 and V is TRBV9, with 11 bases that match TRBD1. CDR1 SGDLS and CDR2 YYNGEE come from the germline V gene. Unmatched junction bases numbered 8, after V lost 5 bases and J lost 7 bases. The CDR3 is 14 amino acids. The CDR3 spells CASSGTDRGREQYF. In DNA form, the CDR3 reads TGTGCCAGCAGTGGGACGGACAGGGGGCGAGAGCAGTACTTC.

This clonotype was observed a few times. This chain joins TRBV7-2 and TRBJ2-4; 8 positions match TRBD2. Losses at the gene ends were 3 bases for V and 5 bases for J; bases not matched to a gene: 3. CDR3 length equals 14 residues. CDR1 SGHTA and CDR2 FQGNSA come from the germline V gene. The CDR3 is CASSFYSGENIQYF. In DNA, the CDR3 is TGTGCCAGCAGCTTTTATAGCGGGGAAAACATTCAGTACTTC.

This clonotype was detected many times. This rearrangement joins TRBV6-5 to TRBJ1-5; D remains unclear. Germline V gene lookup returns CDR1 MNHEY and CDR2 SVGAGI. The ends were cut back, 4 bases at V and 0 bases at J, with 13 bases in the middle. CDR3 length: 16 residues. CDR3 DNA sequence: TGTGCCAGCAGTTTATCTCGGCTGTTTAGCAATCAGCCCCAGCATTTT. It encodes CASSLSRLFSNQPQHF.

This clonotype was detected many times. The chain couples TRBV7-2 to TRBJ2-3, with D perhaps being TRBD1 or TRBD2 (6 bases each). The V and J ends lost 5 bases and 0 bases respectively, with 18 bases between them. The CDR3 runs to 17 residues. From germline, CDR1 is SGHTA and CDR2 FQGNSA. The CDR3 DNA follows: TGTGCCAGCAGCGGACTTTCGGGGGCTTCTAGCACAGATACGCAGTATTTT. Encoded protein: CASSGLSGASSTDTQYF.

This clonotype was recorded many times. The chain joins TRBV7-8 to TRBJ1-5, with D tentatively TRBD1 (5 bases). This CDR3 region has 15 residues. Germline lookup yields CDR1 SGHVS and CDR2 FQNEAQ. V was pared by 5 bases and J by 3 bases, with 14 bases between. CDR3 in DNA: TGTGCCAGCAGCGCCAGGGCAGGGTCCAATCAGCCCCAGCATTTT. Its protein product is CASSARAGSNQPQHF.

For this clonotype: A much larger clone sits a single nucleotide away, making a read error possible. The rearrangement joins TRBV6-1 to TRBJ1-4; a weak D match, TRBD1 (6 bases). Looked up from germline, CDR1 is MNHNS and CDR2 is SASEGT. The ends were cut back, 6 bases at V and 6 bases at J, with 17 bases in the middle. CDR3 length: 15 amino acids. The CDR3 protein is CASRDTGSVDEKLFF. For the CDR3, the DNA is TGTGCCAGCAGAGATACAGGGTCGGTTGATGAAAAACTGTTTTTT.

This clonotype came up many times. CDR3 region: CASSDRTSGETDTQYF. CDR3 bases: TGTGCCAGCAGTGATCGGACTAGCGGCGAAACAGATACGCAGTATTTT. The chain couples TRBV9 to TRBJ2-3; the match to TRBD2 covers 10 bases. This CDR3 has 16 amino acids. Looked up from germline, CDR1 is SGDLS and CDR2 is YYNGEE. V lost 5 bases and J lost 3; bases outside the gene matches: 9.

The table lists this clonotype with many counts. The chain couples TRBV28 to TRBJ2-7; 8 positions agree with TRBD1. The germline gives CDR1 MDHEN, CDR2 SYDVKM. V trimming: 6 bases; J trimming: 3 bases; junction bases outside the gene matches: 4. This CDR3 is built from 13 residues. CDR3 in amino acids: CASRRTGGYEQYV. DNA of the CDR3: TGTGCCAGCAGGCGCACAGGGGGCTACGAGCAGTACGTC.

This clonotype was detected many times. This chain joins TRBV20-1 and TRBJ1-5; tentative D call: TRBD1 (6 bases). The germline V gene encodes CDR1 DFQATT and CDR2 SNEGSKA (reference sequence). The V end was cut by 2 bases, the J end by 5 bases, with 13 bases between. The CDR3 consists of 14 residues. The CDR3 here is CSARNRDTHQPQHF. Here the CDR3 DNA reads TGCAGTGCTAGAAACCGGGACACCCATCAGCCCCAGCATTTT.

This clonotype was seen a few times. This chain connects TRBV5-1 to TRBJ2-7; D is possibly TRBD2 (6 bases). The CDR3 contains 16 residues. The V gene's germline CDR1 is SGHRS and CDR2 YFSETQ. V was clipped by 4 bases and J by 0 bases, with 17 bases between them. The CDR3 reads CASSPRGGTVSYEQYF. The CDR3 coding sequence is TGCGCCAGCAGCCCGAGGGGCGGGACGGTCTCCTACGAGCAGTACTTC.

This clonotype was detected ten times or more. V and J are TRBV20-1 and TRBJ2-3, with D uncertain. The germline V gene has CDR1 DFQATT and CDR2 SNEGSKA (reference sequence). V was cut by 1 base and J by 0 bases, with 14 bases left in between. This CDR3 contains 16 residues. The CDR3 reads CSARVGGGSSTDTQYF. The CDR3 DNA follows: TGCAGTGCTAGAGTAGGTGGCGGTTCTAGCACAGATACGCAGTATTTT.

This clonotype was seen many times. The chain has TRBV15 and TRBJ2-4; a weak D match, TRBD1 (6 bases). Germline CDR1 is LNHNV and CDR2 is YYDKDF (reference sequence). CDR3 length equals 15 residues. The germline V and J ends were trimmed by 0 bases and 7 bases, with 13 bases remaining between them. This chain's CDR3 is CATSRDQQGGNIQYF. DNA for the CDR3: TGTGCCACCAGCAGAGATCAACAGGGTGGCAACATTCAGTACTTC.

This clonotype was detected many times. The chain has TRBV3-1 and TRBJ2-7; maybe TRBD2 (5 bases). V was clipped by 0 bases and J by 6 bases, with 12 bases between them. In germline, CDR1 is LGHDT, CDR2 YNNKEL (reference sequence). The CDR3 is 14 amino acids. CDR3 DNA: TGTGCCAGCAGCCAAGATCCGGGGATCGGCGAGCAGTACTTC. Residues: CASSQDPGIGEQYF.

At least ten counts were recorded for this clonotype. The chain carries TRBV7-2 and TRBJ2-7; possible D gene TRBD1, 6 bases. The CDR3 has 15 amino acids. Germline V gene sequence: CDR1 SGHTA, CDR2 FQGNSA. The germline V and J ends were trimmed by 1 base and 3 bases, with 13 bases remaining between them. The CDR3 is CASSLGLDSIYEQYF. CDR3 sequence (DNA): TGTGCCAGCAGCTTAGGGCTGGACAGCATCTACGAGCAGTACTTC.

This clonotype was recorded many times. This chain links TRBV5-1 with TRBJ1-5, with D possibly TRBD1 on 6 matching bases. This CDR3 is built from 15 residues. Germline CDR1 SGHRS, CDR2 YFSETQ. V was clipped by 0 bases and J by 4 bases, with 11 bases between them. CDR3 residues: CASSLGGQENQPQHF. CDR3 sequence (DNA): TGCGCCAGCAGCTTGGGGGGGCAGGAGAATCAGCCCCAGCATTTT.

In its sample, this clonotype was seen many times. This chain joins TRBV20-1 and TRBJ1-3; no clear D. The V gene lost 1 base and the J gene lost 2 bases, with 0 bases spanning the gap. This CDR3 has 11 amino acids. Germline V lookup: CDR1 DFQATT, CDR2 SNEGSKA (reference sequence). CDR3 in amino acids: CSARAGNTIYF. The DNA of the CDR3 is TGCAGTGCTAGAGCTGGAAACACCATATATTTT.

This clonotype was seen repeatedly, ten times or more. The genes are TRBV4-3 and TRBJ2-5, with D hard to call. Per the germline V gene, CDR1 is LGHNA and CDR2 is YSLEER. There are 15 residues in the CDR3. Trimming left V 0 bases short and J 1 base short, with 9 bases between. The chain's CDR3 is CASSQDGPSQETQYF. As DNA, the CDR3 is TGCGCCAGCAGCCAAGATGGTCCATCCCAAGAGACCCAGTACTTC.

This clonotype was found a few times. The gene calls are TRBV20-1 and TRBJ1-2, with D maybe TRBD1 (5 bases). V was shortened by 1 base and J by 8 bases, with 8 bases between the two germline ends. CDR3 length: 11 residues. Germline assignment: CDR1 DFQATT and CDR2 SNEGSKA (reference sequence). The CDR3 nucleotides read TGCAGTGCTAGAGTGGGGGACGGCTACACCTTC. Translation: CSARVGDGYTF.

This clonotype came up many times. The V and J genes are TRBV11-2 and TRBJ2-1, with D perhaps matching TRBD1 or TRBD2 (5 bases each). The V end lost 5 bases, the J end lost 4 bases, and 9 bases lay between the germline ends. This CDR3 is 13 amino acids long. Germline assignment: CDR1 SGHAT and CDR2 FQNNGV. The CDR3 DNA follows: TGTGCCAGCAGCCCGGGACGTTACAATGAGCAGTTCTTC. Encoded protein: CASSPGRYNEQFF.

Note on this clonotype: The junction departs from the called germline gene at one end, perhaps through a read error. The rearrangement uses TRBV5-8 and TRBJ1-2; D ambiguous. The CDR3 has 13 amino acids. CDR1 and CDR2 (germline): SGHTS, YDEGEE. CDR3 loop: CAISPGQRYGYTF. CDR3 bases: TGTGCCATCAGCCCTGGGCAGCGCTATGGCTACACCTTC.

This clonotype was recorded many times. The CDR3 reads CASTLVKRGTANTGELFF. CDR3 nucleotide sequence: TGTGCCAGCACCCTCGTGAAGCGGGGGACCGCGAACACCGGGGAGCTGTTTTTT. The chain employs TRBV25-1 and TRBJ2-2, with 8 positions matching TRBD2. In germline, CDR1 is MGHDK, CDR2 SYGVNS. The CDR3 extends over 18 amino acids. The V and J ends lost 7 bases and 0 bases, in that order; junction bases with no gene match: 13.

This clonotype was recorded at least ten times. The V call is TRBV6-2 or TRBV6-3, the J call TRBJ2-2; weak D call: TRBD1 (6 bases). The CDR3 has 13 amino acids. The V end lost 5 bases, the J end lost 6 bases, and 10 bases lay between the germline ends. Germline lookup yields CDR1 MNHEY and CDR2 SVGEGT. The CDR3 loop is CASSHRVSGELFF. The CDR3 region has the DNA TGTGCCAGCAGTCACAGGGTCTCCGGGGAGCTGTTTTTT.

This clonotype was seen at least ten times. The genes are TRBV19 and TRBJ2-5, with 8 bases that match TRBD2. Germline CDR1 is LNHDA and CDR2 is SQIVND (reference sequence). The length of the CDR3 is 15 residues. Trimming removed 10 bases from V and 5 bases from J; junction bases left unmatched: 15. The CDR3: CATRAVAGPRETQYF. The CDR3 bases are TGTGCCACCAGGGCCGTAGCGGGGCCTCGGGAGACCCAGTACTTC.

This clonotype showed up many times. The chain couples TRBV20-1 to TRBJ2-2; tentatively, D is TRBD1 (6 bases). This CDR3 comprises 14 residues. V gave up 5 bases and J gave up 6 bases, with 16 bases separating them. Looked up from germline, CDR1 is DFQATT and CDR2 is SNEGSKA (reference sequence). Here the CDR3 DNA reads TGCAGTGCTCGTCAACCCCAGGGGTCCGGGGAGCTGTTTTTT. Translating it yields CSARQPQGSGELFF.

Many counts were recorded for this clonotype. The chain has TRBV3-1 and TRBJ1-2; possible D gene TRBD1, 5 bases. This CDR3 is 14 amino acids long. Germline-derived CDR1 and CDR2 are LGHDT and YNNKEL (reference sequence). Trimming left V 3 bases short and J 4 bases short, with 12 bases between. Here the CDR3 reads CASSHDRRPYGYTF. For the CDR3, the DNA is TGTGCCAGCAGCCATGACAGAAGGCCCTATGGCTACACCTTC.

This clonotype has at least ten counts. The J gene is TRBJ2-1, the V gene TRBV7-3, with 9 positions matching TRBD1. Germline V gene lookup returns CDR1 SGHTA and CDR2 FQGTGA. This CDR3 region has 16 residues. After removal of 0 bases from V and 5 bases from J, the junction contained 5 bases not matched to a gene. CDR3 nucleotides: TGTGCCAGCAGCTTAACCTCCGGGACAGGGAACAATGAGCAGTTCTTC. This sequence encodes CASSLTSGTGNNEQFF.

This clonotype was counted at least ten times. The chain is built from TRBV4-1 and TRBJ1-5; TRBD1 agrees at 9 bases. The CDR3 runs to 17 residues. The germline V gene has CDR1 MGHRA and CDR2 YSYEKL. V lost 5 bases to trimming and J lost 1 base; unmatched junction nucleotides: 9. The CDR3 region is CASSGGQGGSSNQPQHF. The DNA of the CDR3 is TGCGCCAGCAGCGGGGGACAGGGAGGCTCGAGCAATCAGCCCCAGCATTTT.

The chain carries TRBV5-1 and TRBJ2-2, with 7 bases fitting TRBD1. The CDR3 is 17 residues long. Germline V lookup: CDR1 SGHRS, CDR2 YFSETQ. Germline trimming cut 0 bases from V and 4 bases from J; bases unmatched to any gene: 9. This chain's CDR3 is CASSLGALQGTTGELFF. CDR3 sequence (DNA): TGCGCCAGCAGCTTGGGGGCCCTACAGGGGACCACCGGGGAGCTGTTTTTT.

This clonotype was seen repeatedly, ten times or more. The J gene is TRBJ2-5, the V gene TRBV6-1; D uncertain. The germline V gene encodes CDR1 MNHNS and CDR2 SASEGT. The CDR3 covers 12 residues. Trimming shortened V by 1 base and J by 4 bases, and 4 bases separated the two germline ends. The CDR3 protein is CASSEVGETQYF. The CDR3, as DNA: TGTGCCAGCAGTGAAGTGGGAGAGACCCAGTACTTC.

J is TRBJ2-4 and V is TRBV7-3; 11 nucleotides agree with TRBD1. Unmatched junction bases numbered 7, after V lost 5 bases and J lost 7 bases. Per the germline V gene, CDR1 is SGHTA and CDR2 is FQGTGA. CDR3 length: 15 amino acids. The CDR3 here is CASSQGDRGWNIQYF. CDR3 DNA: TGTGCCAGCAGCCAGGGGGACAGGGGGTGGAACATTCAGTACTTC.